A single sample gave rise to the 16 T cell receptor beta chains below, sequenced in a study of cytomegalovirus exposure and HLA in healthy donors. PCR primers comprised 60 Vbeta and 13 Jbeta primers. The protocol was immunoSEQ multiplex PCR, while the TCRdb copy is restricted to in-frame clones and leaves out a portion. Counted here are around 84,000 clones, roughly 80% occurring once; the ten biggest clones make up around 3.4%. Sequenced input: PBMCs. The receptors were gathered from a man in his fifties in good health and CMV-seronegative.

The J gene is TRBJ2-7, the V gene TRBV2; unclear D gene. The V end was cut by 4 bases, the J end by 6 bases, with 7 bases between. The CDR3 has 11 amino acids. Germline V gives CDR1 SNHLY, CDR2 FYNNEI. The CDR3 protein is CASSAQTEQYF. CDR3 DNA: TGTGCCAGCAGTGCACAAACCGAGCAGTACTTC.

In its sample, this clone was seen a few times. This chain uses TRBV5-1 with TRBJ1-2; D is perhaps TRBD1 (6 bases). The V end lost 4 bases, the J end lost 1 base, and 20 bases lay between the germline ends. The CDR3 is 17 residues long. Germline CDR1 is SGHRS and CDR2 is YFSETQ. CDR3 sequence (DNA): TGCGCCAGCAGCAGGGATGGGGGCGCATCCATTAACTATGGCTACACCTTC. Translating gives CASSRDGGASINYGYTF. Drawing the rest from reference TRBV5-1 and TRBJ1-2, the complete variable domain is KAGVTQTPRYLIKTRGQQVTLSCSPISGHRSVSWYQQTPGQGLQFLFEYFSETQRNKGNFPGRFSGRQFSNSRSEMNVSTLELGDSALYLCASSRDGGASINYGYTFGSGTRLTVV.

The CDR3 protein is CASSVGIQRGGNEQFF. The CDR3 nucleotides are TGTGCCAGCAGCGTAGGGATCCAGCGGGGGGGCAATGAGCAGTTCTTC. This chain joins TRBV9 and TRBJ2-1, with TRBD2 identical over 10 bases. CDR3 size: 16 residues. CDR1 SGDLS and CDR2 YYNGEE come from the germline V gene. The junction had 6 bases not matched to a gene; V was cut back by 0 bases and J by 6 bases.

V usage is TRBV7-3 and J usage is TRBJ1-1, with D uncertain. CDR3 length: 14 amino acids. Trimming stripped 5 bases from V and 2 bases from J, with 12 bases between. The germline V gene has CDR1 SGHTA and CDR2 FQGTGA. CDR3 amino acids: CASSPSAFNTEAFF. The CDR3 coding sequence is TGTGCCAGCAGCCCTTCAGCGTTCAACACTGAAGCTTTCTTT.

A few counts support this clone. The CDR3 DNA reads as TGCGCCAGCAGCTCCGGGACAGAGAACACCGGGGAGCTGTTTTTT. This codes for CASSSGTENTGELFF. V gene TRBV5-1 combines with J gene TRBJ2-2, with 7 bases aligning to TRBD1. This CDR3 is built from 15 residues. CDR1 is SGHRS, CDR2 YFSETQ, per germline. The junction had 3 bases not matched to a gene; V was cut back by 3 bases and J by 1 base.

The chain is built from TRBV7-9 and TRBJ1-1; no firm D call. The germline V and J ends were trimmed by 1 base and 5 bases, with 11 bases remaining between them. The CDR3 covers 14 residues. Germline V gene sequence: CDR1 SEHNR, CDR2 FQNEAQ (reference sequence). CDR3 bases: TGTGCCAGCAGCTTAGTGATTGGGGAGACTGAAGCTTTCTTT. Protein product: CASSLVIGETEAFF.

The V call is TRBV7-8, the J call TRBJ1-4; D uncertain. The CDR3 length is 14 residues. Germline loops: CDR1 SGHVS, CDR2 FQNEAQ. V dropped 2 bases and J dropped 8 bases, with 12 bases sitting between them. Here the CDR3 reads CASSLLHRGEKLFF. The DNA for the CDR3 is TGTGCCAGCAGCTTACTACATCGGGGAGAAAAACTGTTTTTT.

This chain links TRBV19 with TRBJ1-5; D possibly corresponds to TRBD1 (6 bases). Germline CDR1 and CDR2: LNHDA and SQIVND (reference sequence). This CDR3 has 15 residues. V was pared by 6 bases and J by 6 bases, with 18 bases between. The CDR3 region is CASRRGADSRQPQHF. DNA for the CDR3: TGTGCCAGTAGACGGGGGGCGGACAGTCGTCAGCCCCAGCATTTT.

The V gene is TRBV5-4, the J gene TRBJ1-4, with D perhaps matching TRBD1 (5 bases). This CDR3 has 17 amino acids. V was clipped by 0 bases and J by 0 bases, with 12 bases between them. The germline CDR1 and CDR2 sequences are SGHNT and YYREEE (reference sequence). CDR3 sequence (DNA): TGTGCCAGCAGCTTGGGTCCAGGGTCGACAACTAATGAAAAACTGTTTTTT. It yields the protein CASSLGPGSTTNEKLFF. Full variable domain (remainder filled in from reference TRBV5-4 and TRBJ1-4): ETGVTQSPTHLIKTRGQQVTLRCSSQSGHNTVSWYQQALGQGPQFIFQYYREEENGRGNFPPRFSGLQFPNYSSELNVNALELDDSALYLCASSLGPGSTTNEKLFFGSGTQLSVL.

V usage is TRBV19 and J usage is TRBJ1-1; tentative D call: TRBD1 (5 bases). Trimming pared 2 bases from V and 8 bases from J, leaving 18 bases between. Germline assignment: CDR1 LNHDA and CDR2 SQIVND (reference sequence). CDR3 length equals 15 residues. CDR3: CASSILGRQGEEAFF. The CDR3 DNA is TGTGCCAGTAGTATATTGGGCCGCCAGGGCGAAGAAGCTTTCTTT.

This clone was counted only a few times. The chain combines TRBV28 with TRBJ1-2, with a possible D match to TRBD1 (5 bases). Germline assignment: CDR1 MDHEN and CDR2 SYDVKM. Trimming shortened V by 6 bases and J by 4 bases, and 9 bases separated the two germline ends. This CDR3 region has 12 residues. The CDR3 DNA is TGTGCCAGCAGCTTCGACAGCTATGGCTACACCTTC. This encodes CASSFDSYGYTF.

The chain couples TRBV28 to TRBJ2-5; TRBD1 matches 9 bases. The CDR3 runs 13 residues. The germline V gene encodes CDR1 MDHEN and CDR2 SYDVKM. The V and J ends lost 6 bases and 4 bases, in that order; junction bases with no gene match: 3. The CDR3 sequence is CASRGTGSETQYF. CDR3 nucleotides: TGTGCCAGCAGGGGGACAGGGTCAGAGACCCAGTACTTC. The full variable domain, its missing parts supplied by reference TRBV28 and TRBJ2-5, is DVKVTQSSRYLVKRTGEKVFLECVQDMDHENMFWYRQDPGLGLRLIYFSYDVKMKEKGDIPEGYSVSREKKERFSLILESASTNQTSMYLCASRGTGSETQYFGPGTRLLVL.

The chain links TRBV10-1 to TRBJ2-1; a possible D gene is TRBD1 (6 bases). The CDR3 extends over 20 amino acids. Trimming removed 0 bases at V and 3 bases at J, with 24 bases between. CDR1 and CDR2 from the germline V gene are WNHNN and SYGVQD (reference sequence). CDR3 DNA: TGCGCCAGCAGTGAGTCAAAGGGGCAGGGGCGCCAACTGCTCTACAATGAGCAGTTCTTC. Protein product: CASSESKGQGRQLLYNEQFF.

The chain carries TRBV18 and TRBJ2-7; maybe TRBD1 (5 bases). Trimming cost V 5 bases and J 5 bases, with 7 bases left between them. Germline CDR1 and CDR2: KGHSH and LQKENI. The CDR3 covers 11 residues. Here the CDR3 DNA reads TGTGCCAGCTCAAAGACAGACGAGCAGTACTTC. It is translated as CASSKTDEQYF.

J is TRBJ2-1 and V is TRBV6-1, with 7 bases identical to TRBD1. After removal of 5 bases from V and 8 bases from J, the junction contained 3 bases not matched to a gene. There are 12 residues in the CDR3. In germline, CDR1 is MNHNS, CDR2 SASEGT. In nucleotides, the CDR3 is TGTGCCAGCAGTCAAGGGGGCGATGAGCAGTTCTTC. Residues: CASSQGGDEQFF.

The chain uses TRBV27 and TRBJ2-3, with 11 positions matching TRBD2. The CDR3 spans 18 residues. J was trimmed by 1 base and V by 5 bases; bases with no gene match: 11. The V gene's germline CDR1 is MNHEY and CDR2 SMNVEV (reference sequence). The CDR3 DNA reads as TGTGCCAGCAGTATGACTAGCGGGGTCCTTCCCGGCACAGATACGCAGTATTTT. Encoded protein: CASSMTSGVLPGTDTQYF.